Sequencing of this T cell receptor beta chain was carried out in a study of early stage breast cancer tumors. Using immunoSEQ multiplex PCR, the repertoire was profiled, and TCRdb retains in-frame clones only, with some absent. This sample has fewer than 80,000 clones, with around 80% found just once. Details on this clone: What it binds is not known.

Broader study findings: Bulk DNA sequencing of unsorted cells missed chain pairing and markers. Tumor and normal breast were distinguished via blood comparison in most of the 16 patients.

Germline CDR1 reads GTSNPN; CDR2 reads SVGIG (reference sequence). V was shortened by 0 bases and J by 8 bases, with 7 bases between the two germline ends. This CDR3 region has 11 residues. This sequence joins TRBV30 and TRBJ1-2, with D hard to call. This receptor was identified in a person aged 35-50 years with breast cancer. The sequencing input was blood. The CDR3 spells CAWSVPRGYTF. The CDR3 nucleotides read TGTGCCTGGAGTGTACCCCGGGGCTACACCTTC.